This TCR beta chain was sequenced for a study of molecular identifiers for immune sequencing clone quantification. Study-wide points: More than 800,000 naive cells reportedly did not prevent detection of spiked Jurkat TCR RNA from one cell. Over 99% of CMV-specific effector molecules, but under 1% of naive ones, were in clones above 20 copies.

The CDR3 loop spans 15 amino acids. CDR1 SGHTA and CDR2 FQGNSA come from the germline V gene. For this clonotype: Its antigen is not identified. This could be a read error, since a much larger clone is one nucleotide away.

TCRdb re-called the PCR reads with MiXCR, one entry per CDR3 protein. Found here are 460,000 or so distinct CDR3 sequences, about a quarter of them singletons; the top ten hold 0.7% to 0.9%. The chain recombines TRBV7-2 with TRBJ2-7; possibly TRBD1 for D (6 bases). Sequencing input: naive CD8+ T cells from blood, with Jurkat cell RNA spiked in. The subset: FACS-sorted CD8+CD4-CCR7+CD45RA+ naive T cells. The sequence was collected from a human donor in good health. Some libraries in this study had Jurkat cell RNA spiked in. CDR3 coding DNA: TGTGCCAGCAGCCCCACAGGGCCCATTCCCTACGAGCAGCACTTC. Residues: CASSPTGPIPYEQHF.